This T cell receptor beta chain came from a study of T cells in Graves' hyperthyroidism and ophthalmopathy. TCR beta CDR3 region amplification was performed from RNA transcripts. HTBI primers were employed in a first-round RT-PCR of the TCR CDR3. TCRdb re-called the multiplex PCR reads with MiXCR, one entry per CDR3 protein. The sample lists 500,000 to 600,000 distinct CDR3 sequences, approximately 49% occurring once. Whole-study results and caveats: Ophthalmopathy and stable hyperthyroidism were told apart by a 13 V-J model. Ophthalmopathy, which appeared later, was predicted by the model a median roughly 6.6 months before onset. In the blood, most expanded thyroid clonotypes above 0.001 appeared as well.

V lost 3 bases, J lost 2 bases, and 8 bases lay in between. This CDR3 region has 14 residues. There are many counts of this clonotype. What it recognizes is unknown. The TCR originated in an adult woman with Graves' disease, either hyperthyroidism or ophthalmopathy (not recorded which). Sequenced material: peripheral blood or thyroid tissue (not recorded which). This sequence joins TRBV12-3 or TRBV12-4 and TRBJ1-3, with D perhaps TRBD1 (5 bases). The CDR3 sequence is CASSFVGAGNTIYF. CDR3 DNA: TGTGCCAGCAGTTTCGTGGGGGCTGGAAACACCATATATTTT.